This T cell receptor (beta chain) was captured by sequencing in a study of T cells after yellow fever vaccination. The germline V gene has CDR1 MNHEY and CDR2 SVGAGI. The CDR3 contains 14 residues. With V trimmed by 4 bases and J by 8 bases, 5 bases remained unmatched. The authors made TCR cDNA by 5'RACE template switching, adding a universal primer site and UMIs. TCRdb analysed the 5' RACE reads with MiXCR anew, one entry per CDR3 protein. Of hundreds of thousands of distinct CDR3 sequences in the sample, about 5.2% are singletons; the top ten hold 2.5% to 4%. Notes on the study in general: The appearance of a small share of clonotypes in both CD4 and CD8 compartments was observed. High-abundance clonotypes from the bulk population could contaminate FACS-sorted repertoires. Weaker, the secondary response had a peak occurring faster, on day 5 versus 15.

This clonotype was found a few times. Its target is not known. The chain joins TRBV6-5 to TRBJ2-5, with 12 nucleotides matching TRBD2. This receptor was obtained from a man aged 18 to 29 who received the YFV17D yellow fever vaccine. The material was CD4+ T cells sorted from PBMCs, obtained on the day of the yellow fever booster vaccination. The CDR3 loop reads CASSSPGLAGTQYF. In DNA, the CDR3 is TGTGCCAGCAGTTCGCCGGGACTAGCGGGCACCCAGTACTTC.